The 17 T cell receptor beta chains presented below share a single source sample, sequenced in a study of cytomegalovirus exposure and HLA in healthy donors. The table came from immunoSEQ multiplex PCR; TCRdb's copy has only in-frame clones and leaves some out. The table lists approximately 82,000 clones, 85% to 95% of them singletons, with more than 0.65% in the top ten. The sample consisted of PBMCs. The source of these receptors is a woman younger than 35 in good health and CMV-seronegative.

This chain links TRBV23-1 with TRBJ2-2; 7 bases are a match to TRBD2. TRBV23-1 is assigned to the ORF class and has an uncertain function. This CDR3 contains 21 residues. With 1 base clipped from V and 0 bases from J, the junction kept 17 bases outside the gene matches. As DNA, the CDR3 is TGCGCCAGCAGTCAATTTACCGGACAAGGGGACTACTTTCCGAACACCGGGGAGCTGTTTTTT. It translates to CASSQFTGQGDYFPNTGELFF.

This clone was observed once. This sequence joins TRBV27 and TRBJ1-5; D possibly corresponds to TRBD1 (6 bases). The V gene's germline CDR1 is MNHEY and CDR2 SMNVEV (reference sequence). V lost 5 bases, J lost 7 bases, and 15 bases lay in between. There are 14 residues in the CDR3. CDR3 in amino acids: CASSQLPTGQPQHF. The CDR3 bases are TGTGCCAGCAGTCAACTTCCAACAGGGCAGCCCCAGCATTTT.

This rearrangement joins TRBV25-1 to TRBJ2-1; a possible D gene is TRBD2 (5 bases). The V end was cut by 4 bases, the J end by 5 bases, with 9 bases between. The CDR3 runs to 13 residues. CDR1 MGHDK and CDR2 SYGVNS come from the germline V gene. CDR3 nucleotides: TGTGCCAGCAGTGGAGGACTGAACAATGAGCAGTTCTTC. This codes for CASSGGLNNEQFF. Combining the CDR3 with reference TRBV25-1 and TRBJ2-1 gives the whole variable domain EADIYQTPRYLVIGTGKKITLECSQTMGHDKMYWYQQDPGMELHLIHYSYGVNSTEKGDLSSESTVSRIRTEHFPLTLESARPSHTSQYLCASSGGLNNEQFFGPGTRLTVL.

This chain uses TRBV6-1 with TRBJ1-3; possible D gene TRBD1, 6 bases. The CDR3 covers 20 residues. Germline V gene data show CDR1 as MNHNS and CDR2 as SASEGT. The V end lost 1 base, the J end lost 0 bases, and 22 bases lay between the germline ends. The CDR3 is CASSEGSGQGLLYSGNTIYF. The CDR3 region has the DNA TGTGCCAGCAGTGAAGGTAGTGGGCAGGGGCTACTTTACTCTGGAAACACCATATATTTT.

The rearrangement uses TRBV30 and TRBJ1-3; D ambiguous. Looked up from germline, CDR1 is GTSNPN and CDR2 is SVGIG (reference sequence). The CDR3 runs to 15 residues. The germline V and J ends were trimmed by 1 base and 0 bases, with 10 bases remaining between them. CDR3 residues: CAWSGQAISGNTIYF. The CDR3 coding sequence is TGTGCCTGGAGTGGTCAGGCGATCTCTGGAAACACCATATATTTT.

This clone was observed a single time. V is TRBV7-9 and J is TRBJ1-1; tentative D call: TRBD1 (5 bases). Germline V lookup: CDR1 SEHNR, CDR2 FQNEAQ (reference sequence). The CDR3 consists of 15 residues. The germline V and J ends were trimmed by 1 base and 1 base, with 10 bases remaining between them. DNA for the CDR3: TGTGCCAGCAGCTTAGGTCAGCAGGGGAACACTGAAGCTTTCTTT. This encodes CASSLGQQGNTEAFF.

The chain recombines TRBV11-2 with TRBJ2-1; D is unclear. Germline CDR1 SGHAT, CDR2 FQNNGV. The V gene lost 5 bases and the J gene lost 4 bases, with 6 bases spanning the gap. The length of the CDR3 is 12 residues. The DNA for the CDR3 is TGTGCCAGCAGCATAACATACAATGAGCAGTTCTTC. Its translation: CASSITYNEQFF.

The gene calls are TRBV2 and TRBJ1-4; 10 bases are a match to TRBD1. Per germline, CDR1 SNHLY and CDR2 FYNNEI. V lost 11 bases, J lost 8 bases, and 11 bases stayed unmatched. The CDR3 runs to 14 residues. The CDR3 loop is CAGSGTGAWEKLFF. CDR3 DNA: TGTGCCGGGAGCGGGACAGGGGCATGGGAAAAACTGTTTTTT.

This chain uses TRBV2 with TRBJ2-1; D possibly corresponds to TRBD2 (6 bases). The CDR3 is 15 amino acids. Germline values: CDR1 SNHLY, CDR2 FYNNEI. V dropped 3 bases and J dropped 12 bases, with 21 bases sitting between them. DNA of the CDR3: TGTGCCAGCAGTGAGTTGGCGGGCCCCCTCGGGGGGCAGTTCTTC. It translates to CASSELAGPLGGQFF.

V gene TRBV5-4 combines with J gene TRBJ2-1; 10 nucleotides align to TRBD2. The CDR3 consists of 16 residues. The germline CDR1 and CDR2 sequences are SGHNT and YYREEE (reference sequence). Trimming at V came to 4 bases and at J to 6 bases, leaving 10 bases not matched to a gene. CDR3 residues: CASSILLAGRGNEQFF. For the CDR3, the DNA is TGTGCCAGCAGCATATTACTAGCGGGGAGGGGCAATGAGCAGTTCTTC. The full variable domain, in which reference TRBV5-4 and TRBJ2-1 provide the parts outside the CDR3, is ETGVTQSPTHLIKTRGQQVTLRCSSQSGHNTVSWYQQALGQGPQFIFQYYREEENGRGNFPPRFSGLQFPNYSSELNVNALELDDSALYLCASSILLAGRGNEQFFGPGTRLTVL.

This clone was seen only once. The chain couples TRBV19 to TRBJ1-5; D unresolved. The V gene's germline CDR1 is LNHDA and CDR2 SQIVND (reference sequence). Trimming removed 5 bases at V and 3 bases at J, with 8 bases between. The CDR3 spans 13 residues. Here the CDR3 DNA reads TGTGCCAGTAGTCCCCCTATCAATCAGCCCCAGCATTTT. Translating gives CASSPPINQPQHF.

This chain links TRBV19 with TRBJ1-2, with D perhaps matching TRBD1 (5 bases). Germline assignment: CDR1 LNHDA and CDR2 SQIVND (reference sequence). Between the trimmed V and J ends, which lost 7 bases and 4 bases, there was a span of 22 bases. The CDR3 contains 16 residues. CDR3: CASTPINRGFGYGYTF. CDR3 DNA: TGTGCCAGTACCCCAATCAATCGGGGGTTCGGCTATGGCTACACCTTC.

CDR3 nucleotides: TGTGCCAGCAGTTTTAGCGGGAGGGCCAGAAACACCGGGGAGCTGTTTTTT. The encoded protein is CASSFSGRARNTGELFF. J is TRBJ2-2 and V is TRBV27; 11 bases fit TRBD2. Germline-derived CDR1 and CDR2 are MNHEY and SMNVEV (reference sequence). The V gene end was trimmed by 3 bases and the J gene end by 2 bases; junction bases not matched to a gene: 5. CDR3 length: 17 amino acids.

A single count supports this clone. V usage is TRBV6-5 and J usage is TRBJ2-7; D unresolved. CDR1 is MNHEY, CDR2 SVGAGI, per germline. V was trimmed by 5 bases and J by 0 bases, leaving 11 bases between them. The length of the CDR3 is 14 residues. The CDR3 DNA follows: TGTGCCAGCAGTGAGGTTAGATCCTCCTACGAGCAGTACTTC. Encoded protein: CASSEVRSSYEQYF.

This rearrangement joins TRBV2 to TRBJ2-3, with D possibly matching TRBD2 (6 bases). The CDR3 spans 15 residues. Germline CDR1 SNHLY, CDR2 FYNNEI. V gave up 2 bases and J gave up 4 bases, with 13 bases separating them. DNA for the CDR3: TGTGCCAGCAGTGAAAGGTGGCTAGCGCCAGATACGCAGTATTTT. As protein: CASSERWLAPDTQYF.

The chain carries TRBV4-3 and TRBJ1-1; 8 nucleotides match TRBD1. The germline V gene encodes CDR1 LGHNA and CDR2 YSLEER. The CDR3 totals 15 residues. With V trimmed by 2 bases and J by 6 bases, 8 bases remained unmatched. CDR3 sequence reads: CASSQKDREGSEAFF. The CDR3 bases are TGCGCCAGCAGCCAAAAGGACAGGGAGGGATCTGAAGCTTTCTTT.

J is TRBJ1-1 and V is TRBV6-6; D ambiguous. The V gene's germline CDR1 is MNHNY and CDR2 SVGAGI (reference sequence). V was trimmed by 8 bases and J by 3 bases, leaving 16 bases between them. There are 14 residues in the CDR3. The CDR3 coding sequence is TGTGCCAGCTGCGGCGGTGGCAGTCACACTGAAGCTTTCTTT. Translating gives CASCGGGSHTEAFF.